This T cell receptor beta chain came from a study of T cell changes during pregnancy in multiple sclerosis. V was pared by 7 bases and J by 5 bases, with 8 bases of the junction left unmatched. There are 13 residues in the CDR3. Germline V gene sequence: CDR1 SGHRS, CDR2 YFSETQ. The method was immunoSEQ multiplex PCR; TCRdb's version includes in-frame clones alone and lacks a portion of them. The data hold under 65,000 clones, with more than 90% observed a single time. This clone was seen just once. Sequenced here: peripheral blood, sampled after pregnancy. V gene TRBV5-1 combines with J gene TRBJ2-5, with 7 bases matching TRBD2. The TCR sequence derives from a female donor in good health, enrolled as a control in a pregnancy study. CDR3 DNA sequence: TGCGCCAGCGGGCGGGGGAGTGAGGAGACCCAGTACTTC. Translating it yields CASGRGSEETQYF.